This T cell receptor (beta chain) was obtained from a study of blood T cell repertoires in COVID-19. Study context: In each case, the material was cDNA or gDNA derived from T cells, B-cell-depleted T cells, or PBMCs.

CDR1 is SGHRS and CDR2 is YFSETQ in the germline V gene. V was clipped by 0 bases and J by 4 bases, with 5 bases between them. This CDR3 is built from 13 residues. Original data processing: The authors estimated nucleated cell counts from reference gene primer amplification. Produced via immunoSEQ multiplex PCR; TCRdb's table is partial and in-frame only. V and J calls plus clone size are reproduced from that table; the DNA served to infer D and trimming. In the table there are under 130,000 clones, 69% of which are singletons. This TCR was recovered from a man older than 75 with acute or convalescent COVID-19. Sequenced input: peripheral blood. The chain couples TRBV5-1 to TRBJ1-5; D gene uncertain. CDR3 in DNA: TGCGCCAGCAGCTTGGCGAGTAATCAGCCCCAGCATTTT. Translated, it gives CASSLASNQPQHF.